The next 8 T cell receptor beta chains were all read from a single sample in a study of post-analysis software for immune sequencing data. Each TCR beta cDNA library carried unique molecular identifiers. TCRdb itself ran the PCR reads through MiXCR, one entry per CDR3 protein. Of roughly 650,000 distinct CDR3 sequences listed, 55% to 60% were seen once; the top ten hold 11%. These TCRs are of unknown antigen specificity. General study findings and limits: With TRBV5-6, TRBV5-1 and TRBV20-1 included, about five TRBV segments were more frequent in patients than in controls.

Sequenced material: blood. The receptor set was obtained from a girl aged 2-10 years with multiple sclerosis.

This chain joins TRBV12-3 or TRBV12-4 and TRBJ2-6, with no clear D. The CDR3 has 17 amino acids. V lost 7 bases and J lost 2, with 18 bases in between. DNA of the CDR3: TGTGCCAGCATCACCGCAGACACGTCCCCTGGGGCCAACGTCCTGACTTTC. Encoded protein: CASITADTSPGANVLTF.

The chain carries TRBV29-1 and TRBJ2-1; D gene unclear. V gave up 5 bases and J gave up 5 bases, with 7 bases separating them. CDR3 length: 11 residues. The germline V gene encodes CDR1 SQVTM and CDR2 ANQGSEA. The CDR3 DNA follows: TGCAGCGTTAATAACCACAATGAGCAGTTCTTC. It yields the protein CSVNNHNEQFF.

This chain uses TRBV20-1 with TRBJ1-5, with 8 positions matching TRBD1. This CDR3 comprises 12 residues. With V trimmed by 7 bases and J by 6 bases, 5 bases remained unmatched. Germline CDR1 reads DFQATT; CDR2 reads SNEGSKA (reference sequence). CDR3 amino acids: CSGGQGTQPQHF. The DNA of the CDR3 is TGCAGTGGCGGACAGGGAACTCAGCCCCAGCATTTT.

The CDR3 DNA reads as TGTGCTAGTGGTTTGCTCCTTGGTGGAAGCGGGAGTCTCACAGATACGCAGTATTTT. This translates into CASGLLLGGSGSLTDTQYF. The chain carries TRBV12-5 and TRBJ2-3; TRBD2 matches 8 bases. The length of the CDR3 is 19 residues. V shed 2 bases and J 2 bases; nucleotides not matched to a gene: 15. Germline CDR1 reads LGHNT; CDR2 reads FRNRAP.

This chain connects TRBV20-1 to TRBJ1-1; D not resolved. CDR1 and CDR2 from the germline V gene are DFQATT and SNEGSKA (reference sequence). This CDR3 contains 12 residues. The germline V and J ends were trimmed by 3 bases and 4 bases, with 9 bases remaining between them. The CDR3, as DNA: TGCAGTGCTAGCCCACTGCGCACTGAAGCTTTCTTT. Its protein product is CSASPLRTEAFF.

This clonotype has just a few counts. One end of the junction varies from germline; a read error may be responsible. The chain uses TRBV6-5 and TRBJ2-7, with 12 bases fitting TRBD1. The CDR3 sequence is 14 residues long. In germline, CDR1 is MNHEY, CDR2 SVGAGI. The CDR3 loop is CAGSRDRGRYEQYF. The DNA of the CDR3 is TGTGCCGGCAGCAGGGACAGGGGGCGATACGAGCAGTACTTC.

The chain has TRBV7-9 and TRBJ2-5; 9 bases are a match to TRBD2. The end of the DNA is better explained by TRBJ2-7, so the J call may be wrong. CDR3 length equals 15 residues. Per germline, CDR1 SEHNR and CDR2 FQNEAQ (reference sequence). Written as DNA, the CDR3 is TGTGCCAGCAGCTTAGCTAGCGGGGGACTCTACGAGCAGTACTTC. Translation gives CASSLASGGLYEQYF.

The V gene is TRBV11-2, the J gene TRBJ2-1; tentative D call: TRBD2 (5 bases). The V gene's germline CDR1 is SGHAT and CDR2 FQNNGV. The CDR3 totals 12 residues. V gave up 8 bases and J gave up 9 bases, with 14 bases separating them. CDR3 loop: CASARTRGEQFF. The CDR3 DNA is TGTGCCAGCGCTCGGACCCGGGGTGAGCAGTTCTTC.